This T cell receptor beta chain was retrieved from a study of cytomegalovirus exposure and HLA in healthy donors. Worth noting for this clone: Its antigen is currently unknown.

V was shortened by 2 bases and J by 4 bases, with 3 bases between the two germline ends. Germline-derived CDR1 and CDR2 are SGHTA and FQGNSA. The CDR3 contains 11 residues. Study findings and constraints: Both high specificity and high sensitivity reportedly marked the classifier's diagnosis of cytomegalovirus status. Cytomegalovirus association was listed for under 200 TCR beta chains. Fewer N-insertions than the approximately 700-donor mean were reportedly shown by an Asian-associated ancestry cluster in a later analysis.

The PCR had 60 Vbeta and 13 Jbeta primers. Clones were sequenced by immunoSEQ multiplex PCR, and TCRdb holds only the in-frame ones, with some missing. This sample has roughly 130,000 clones, with approximately 85% found just once. The sample taken for sequencing was PBMCs. V and J are TRBV7-2 and TRBJ2-7; D gene ambiguous. The receptor was isolated from a male donor in good health and CMV-seropositive. CDR3 loop: CASSLRYEQYF. In DNA, the CDR3 is TGTGCCAGCAGCTTACGGTACGAGCAGTACTTC.